These T cell receptor beta chains were read from a single sample in a study of neurological immune-mediated disorders. TCRdb recomputed calls from the 5' RACE reads with MiXCR, one row per CDR3 protein. The sample records around 130,000 distinct CDR3 sequences, about 3.4% being singletons. The sample taken for sequencing was PBMCs. Receptors originate from a woman in her 30s with multiple sclerosis. Both conserved end residues are part of each CDR3. A D gene is named only where the DNA matches it firmly. Clone size is shown for a subset of rows, as once, few, many or a class of expanded clone.

J gene: TRBJ2-1; clone size: many; V gene: TRBV5-6; D gene: .; CDR3 DNA: TGTGCCAGCAGCTTGGAACTCGGGTACAATGAGCAGTTCTTC; CDR3 protein: CASSLELGYNEQFF
J gene: TRBJ1-1; clone size: .; V gene: TRBV30; D gene: .; CDR3 DNA: TGTGCCTGGAGTACCGGGGGCAACACTGAAGCTTTCTTT; CDR3 protein: CAWSTGGNTEAFF
J gene: TRBJ2-1; clone size: .; V gene: TRBV5-1; D gene: TRBD2; CDR3 DNA: TGCGCCAGCAGCCACCAGCGGGAGTTCAATGAGCAGTTCTTC; CDR3 protein: CASSHQREFNEQFF
J gene: TRBJ1-3; clone size: many; V gene: TRBV12-3/TRBV12-4; D gene: .; CDR3 DNA: TGTGCCAGCAGTGGTGGAAACACCATATATTTT; CDR3 protein: CASSGGNTIYF
J gene: TRBJ2-1; clone size: many; V gene: TRBV5-6; D gene: .; CDR3 DNA: TGTGCCAGCAGCTTGGGTTGGGGGTCCAGGGTTGCAAGTGAGCAGTTCTTC; CDR3 protein: CASSLGWGSRVASEQFF
J gene: TRBJ2-2; clone size: .; V gene: TRBV7-2; D gene: TRBD1; CDR3 DNA: TGTGCCAGCAGCTCCGGACAGGGTGATACCGGGGAGCTGTTTTTT; CDR3 protein: CASSSGQGDTGELFF
J gene: TRBJ1-3; clone size: many; V gene: TRBV25-1; D gene: .; CDR3 DNA: TGTGCCAGCAGTACCTTGGGCACTGGAAACACCATATATTTT; CDR3 protein: CASSTLGTGNTIYF
J gene: TRBJ2-5; clone size: few; V gene: TRBV7-9; D gene: .; CDR3 DNA: TGTGCCAGCAGCCCCCAAAGGGGGCAAGAGACCCAGTACTTC; CDR3 protein: CASSPQRGQETQYF
J gene: TRBJ1-5; clone size: .; V gene: TRBV18; D gene: .; CDR3 DNA: TGTGCCAGCTCACCAACGACAGCGCGAAATAAGACCCAGAATTTT; CDR3 protein: CASSPTTARNKTQNF
J gene: TRBJ1-2; clone size: .; V gene: TRBV16; D gene: .; CDR3 DNA: TGTGCCAGCAGCCCCCTACAGGGAGTGGCTGGCTACACCTTC; CDR3 protein: CASSPLQGVAGYTF
J gene: TRBJ2-1; clone size: many; V gene: TRBV28; D gene: .; CDR3 DNA: TGTGCCAGCAACGCGCCAGGGGAGCCGAGCTCCTACAATGAGCAGTTCTTC; CDR3 protein: CASNAPGEPSSYNEQFF
J gene: TRBJ1-4; clone size: many; V gene: TRBV3-1; D gene: TRBD1; CDR3 DNA: TGTGCCAGCAAGGGACAGTCATCTGCAACTAATGAAAAACTGTTTTTT; CDR3 protein: CASKGQSSATNEKLFF
J gene: TRBJ1-2; clone size: .; V gene: TRBV7-9; D gene: TRBD1; CDR3 DNA: TGTGCCAGCAGCCAGGGGGCGGGGACGGGGCTGAAAGGCTACACCTTC; CDR3 protein: CASSQGAGTGLKGYTF
J gene: TRBJ2-1; clone size: many; V gene: TRBV19; D gene: TRBD2; CDR3 DNA: TGTGCCACTAGCTTGGGGAGCGGGAGGCCCGGGCAGTTCTTC; CDR3 protein: CATSLGSGRPGQFF
J gene: TRBJ1-4; clone size: many; V gene: TRBV7-9; D gene: TRBD1; CDR3 DNA: TGTGCCAGCAGCCAGCAAACAGGGGGCCGGGAAAAACTGTTTTTT; CDR3 protein: CASSQQTGGREKLFF
J gene: TRBJ1-2; clone size: many; V gene: TRBV14; D gene: .; CDR3 DNA: TGTGCCAGCAGCCAAGAAAGGACCTCTTCAGTCGGCTACACCTTC; CDR3 protein: CASSQERTSSVGYTF
J gene: TRBJ2-7; clone size: many; V gene: TRBV5-1; D gene: TRBD1; CDR3 DNA: TGCGCCAGCAGCCCGCAGACAGGGGGGACCTACGAGCAGTACTTC; CDR3 protein: CASSPQTGGTYEQYF
J gene: TRBJ1-2; clone size: many; V gene: TRBV20-1; D gene: .; CDR3 DNA: TGCAGTGCTCAGCCCCCGGGGTCCTTAGGGTATGGCTACACCTTC; CDR3 protein: CSAQPPGSLGYGYTF
J gene: TRBJ1-5; clone size: many; V gene: TRBV20-1; D gene: TRBD1; CDR3 DNA: TGCAGTGCTAGTGAAGAGGGGGCGATCCATCAGCCCCAGCATTTT; CDR3 protein: CSASEEGAIHQPQHF
J gene: TRBJ2-3; clone size: many; V gene: TRBV20-1; D gene: .; CDR3 DNA: TGCAGTGCTAGAGAGCTAGCGCGAGATACGCAGTATTTT; CDR3 protein: CSARELARDTQYF
J gene: TRBJ2-3; clone size: .; V gene: TRBV19; D gene: .; CDR3 DNA: TGTGCCAGTAGTATAGGACAGACAGATACGCAGTATTTT; CDR3 protein: CASSIGQTDTQYF
J gene: TRBJ1-5; clone size: many; V gene: TRBV12-3/TRBV12-4; D gene: .; CDR3 DNA: TGTGCCAGCAGTTTAAACAGCTTTCAGCCCCAGCATTTT; CDR3 protein: CASSLNSFQPQHF
J gene: TRBJ2-3; clone size: many; V gene: TRBV29-1; D gene: .; CDR3 DNA: TGCAGCGTTGACGAGATAGATACGCAGTATTTT; CDR3 protein: CSVDEIDTQYF
J gene: TRBJ2-5; clone size: many; V gene: TRBV12-3/TRBV12-4; D gene: .; CDR3 DNA: TGTGCCAGCAGTTTAGGGCGGGCTACCCAACGAGGGTACCAAGAGACCCAGTACTTC; CDR3 protein: CASSLGRATQRGYQETQYF
J gene: TRBJ2-7; clone size: many; V gene: TRBV10-2; D gene: TRBD2; CDR3 DNA: TGCGCCAGCAGTTCCCTAGCGGGGGGGCCGGACGAGCAGTACTTC; CDR3 protein: CASSSLAGGPDEQYF
J gene: TRBJ2-7; clone size: .; V gene: TRBV19; D gene: .; CDR3 DNA: TGTGCCGGTTACGAGCAGTACTTC; CDR3 protein: CAGYEQYF
J gene: TRBJ1-1; clone size: many; V gene: TRBV4-1; D gene: .; CDR3 DNA: TGCGCCAGCAGCCTGTCAGGAGTTCTGAACACTGAAGCTTTCTTT; CDR3 protein: CASSLSGVLNTEAFF
J gene: TRBJ2-7; clone size: many; V gene: TRBV12-3/TRBV12-4; D gene: TRBD1; CDR3 DNA: TGTGCCAGCAGACCCCAGACAGGGGGGTCCTACGAGCAGTACTTC; CDR3 protein: CASRPQTGGSYEQYF
J gene: TRBJ1-1; clone size: many; V gene: TRBV4-3; D gene: .; CDR3 DNA: TGCGCCAGCAGCCAAGATTTGGACAGAACATTTGAAGCTTTCTTT; CDR3 protein: CASSQDLDRTFEAFF
J gene: TRBJ1-2; clone size: .; V gene: TRBV19; D gene: .; CDR3 DNA: TGTGCCAGTAGTGTGGACAGATCCTATGGCTACACCTTC; CDR3 protein: CASSVDRSYGYTF
J gene: TRBJ1-1; clone size: many; V gene: TRBV10-3; D gene: .; CDR3 DNA: TGTGCCATCAGCGACCCCGGGGGAATGAACACTGAAGCTTTCTTT; CDR3 protein: CAISDPGGMNTEAFF
J gene: TRBJ2-7; clone size: many; V gene: TRBV5-1; D gene: .; CDR3 DNA: TGCGCCAGCAGTTGGGGCAGGGCCTACGAGCAGTACTTC; CDR3 protein: CASSWGRAYEQYF
J gene: TRBJ2-1; clone size: many; V gene: TRBV5-1; D gene: .; CDR3 DNA: TGCGCCAGCAAGGGAGTAGCGTTCAATGAGCAGTTCTTC; CDR3 protein: CASKGVAFNEQFF
J gene: TRBJ2-2; clone size: many; V gene: TRBV7-2; D gene: .; CDR3 DNA: TGTGCCAGCAGCCGGCAGCGGGCAGCCACCGGGGAGCTGTTTTTT; CDR3 protein: CASSRQRAATGELFF
J gene: TRBJ2-2; clone size: many; V gene: TRBV14; D gene: TRBD2; CDR3 DNA: TGTGCCAGCAGCGGACGTACTAGCGGGAACACCGGGGAGCTGTTTTTT; CDR3 protein: CASSGRTSGNTGELFF
J gene: TRBJ2-1; clone size: many; V gene: TRBV4-3; D gene: .; CDR3 DNA: TGCGCCAGCAGCCAAGCCGGAGCACCCAATGAGCAGTTCTTC; CDR3 protein: CASSQAGAPNEQFF
J gene: TRBJ2-7; clone size: many; V gene: TRBV6-5; D gene: .; CDR3 DNA: TGTGCCAGCAGTTACACCCGTCAGCGAGGCGAGCAGTACTTC; CDR3 protein: CASSYTRQRGEQYF
J gene: TRBJ2-7; clone size: many; V gene: TRBV6-1; D gene: .; CDR3 DNA: TGTGCCAGCAGTGAAGGGGAAAGGTTTTGGGACTACGAGCAGTACTTC; CDR3 protein: CASSEGERFWDYEQYF
J gene: TRBJ2-2; clone size: many; V gene: TRBV12-3/TRBV12-4; D gene: .; CDR3 DNA: TGTGCCAGCAGTTACCGGGACCCGGGGACCGGGGAGCTGTTTTTT; CDR3 protein: CASSYRDPGTGELFF
J gene: TRBJ1-3; clone size: few; V gene: TRBV20-1; D gene: .; CDR3 DNA: TGCAGTGCTAGCGAAGGGGCCCGAAACACCATATATTTT; CDR3 protein: CSASEGARNTIYF
J gene: TRBJ2-1; clone size: many; V gene: TRBV7-2; D gene: TRBD2; CDR3 DNA: TGTGCCAGCAGCTCGAGCGGGAGGCCCAATGAGCAGTTCTTC; CDR3 protein: CASSSSGRPNEQFF
J gene: TRBJ2-7; clone size: many; V gene: TRBV5-1; D gene: TRBD1; CDR3 DNA: TGCGCCAGCACCACAGGGGCCAACTCCTACGAGCAGTACTTC; CDR3 protein: CASTTGANSYEQYF
J gene: TRBJ2-2; clone size: many; V gene: TRBV29-1; D gene: .; CDR3 DNA: TGCAGCGTTGAGGAGCCTAACACCGGGGAGCTGTTTTTT; CDR3 protein: CSVEEPNTGELFF
J gene: TRBJ1-1; clone size: many; V gene: TRBV6-2/TRBV6-3; D gene: .; CDR3 DNA: TGTGCCAGCAGTAACCCTCGGGTCATGAACACTGAAGCTTTCTTT; CDR3 protein: CASSNPRVMNTEAFF